The 21 T cell receptor beta chains given below trace back to one sample, sequenced in a study of blood T cell repertoires in COVID-19 (dated by TCRdb to 2020 to 2022). The library was produced with the immunoSEQ multiplex PCR assay. In TCRdb, the immuneACCESS table is reduced to in-frame sequences with V and J assigned. These tables do not hold every clone; where another copy was compared, an unresolved V gene accounts for under half, and the others remain unexplained. Counted in this sample were around 220,000 clones; roughly 80% of them appeared once. Clones ranked in the top ten supply around 5.1% of the sample. Sequencing used peripheral blood. Source of these receptors: a human donor in a cohort sampled during active COVID-19.

The chain joins TRBV6-5 to TRBJ2-2; 10 bases are shared with TRBD2. The ends lost 5 bases at V and 4 bases at J; junction bases unmatched: 1. CDR3 length equals 14 residues. Looked up from germline, CDR1 is MNHEY and CDR2 is SVGAGI. As DNA, the CDR3 is TGTGCCAGCAGTCGACTAGCGGGCACCGGGGAGCTGTTTTTT. Translated: CASSRLAGTGELFF.

The V and J genes are TRBV24-1 and TRBJ2-5; TRBD1 matches at 9 bases. Trimming took 4 bases from V and 3 from J; bases not matched to a gene: 5. Germline V gene data show CDR1 as KGHDR and CDR2 as SFDVKD. The CDR3 runs to 15 residues. The CDR3 reads CATSEQGAVKETQYF. CDR3 in DNA: TGTGCCACCAGTGAACAGGGGGCTGTAAAAGAGACCCAGTACTTC.

This clone has just a few counts. The chain combines TRBV27 with TRBJ2-7, with 8 bases identical to TRBD1. The germline CDR1 and CDR2 sequences are MNHEY and SMNVEV (reference sequence). Germline trimming cut 6 bases from V and 2 bases from J; bases unmatched to any gene: 3. The CDR3 contains 13 residues. This CDR3 reads CASSDRGTYEQYF. In nucleotides, the CDR3 is TGTGCCAGCAGCGACAGGGGTACCTACGAGCAGTACTTC.

This clone has only one observation. The rearrangement links TRBV19 to TRBJ2-1; tentative D call: TRBD2 (5 bases). The V end lost 7 bases, the J end lost 0 bases, and 34 bases lay between the germline ends. CDR3 length: 22 amino acids. Germline V gene lookup returns CDR1 LNHDA and CDR2 SQIVND (reference sequence). This CDR3 reads CASIPGNRGANHLKYSYNEQFF. The DNA of the CDR3 is TGTGCCAGTATCCCCGGGAATCGCGGAGCTAATCACCTCAAATACTCCTACAATGAGCAGTTCTTC.

The chain links TRBV9 to TRBJ2-6; tentatively, D is TRBD2 (5 bases). The germline V and J ends were trimmed by 2 bases and 4 bases, with 10 bases remaining between them. CDR3 length: 15 amino acids. In germline, CDR1 is SGDLS, CDR2 YYNGEE. The CDR3 protein is CASSVGVAGANVLTF. CDR3 in DNA: TGTGCCAGCAGCGTCGGGGTAGCCGGGGCCAACGTCCTGACTTTC.

A remark on this clone: The sample holds other DNA sequences that translate to the same CDR3. The genes are TRBV6-5 and TRBJ1-2; TRBD1 matches at 7 bases. Germline CDR1 and CDR2: MNHEY and SVGAGI. The CDR3 contains 13 residues. The trim removed 4 bases at V and 6 bases at J, leaving 5 bases unmatched. CDR3 sequence: CASSLTGLNGYTF. CDR3 in DNA: TGTGCCAGCAGTTTGACAGGGTTGAATGGCTACACCTTC.

V and J are TRBV15 and TRBJ2-1; D might be TRBD1 (9 bases). CDR3 length equals 17 residues. Trimming removed 4 bases at V and 7 bases at J, with 23 bases between. Germline CDR1 LNHNV, CDR2 YYDKDF (reference sequence). The CDR3 reads CATSKGAGGQGGNEQFF. As DNA, the CDR3 is TGTGCCACCAGCAAAGGGGCGGGGGGACAGGGCGGGAATGAGCAGTTCTTC.

V is TRBV7-9 and J is TRBJ1-1; D ambiguous. Per germline, CDR1 SEHNR and CDR2 FQNEAQ (reference sequence). The CDR3 extends over 12 amino acids. The V end was cut by 7 bases, the J end by 7 bases, with 13 bases between. The CDR3 sequence is CASTWGGGEAFF. The CDR3 nucleotides read TGTGCCAGCACCTGGGGAGGCGGTGAAGCTTTCTTT.

Details on this clone: This CDR3 is also generated by other DNA sequences in the sample. The rearrangement uses TRBV30 and TRBJ2-7, with 8 bases lining up with TRBD2. Germline V gene sequence: CDR1 GTSNPN, CDR2 SVGIG (reference sequence). CDR3 length equals 14 residues. J gave up 3 bases and V 0 bases, and 4 bases lay outside the gene matches. CDR3 bases: TGTGCCTGGAGTGTAGGGCTAGCGGGCTACGAGCAGTACTTC. This codes for CAWSVGLAGYEQYF.

The V call is TRBV18, the J call TRBJ1-2; 8 nucleotides agree with TRBD1. With 2 bases clipped from V and 1 base from J, the junction kept 3 bases outside the gene matches. The CDR3 length is 15 residues. Per the germline V gene, CDR1 is KGHSH and CDR2 is LQKENI. The DNA of the CDR3 is TGTGCCAGCTCACCAGCCACAGGGGGTAACTATGGCTACACCTTC. Translating it yields CASSPATGGNYGYTF.

The chain carries TRBV6-6 and TRBJ1-5, with D perhaps TRBD1 (5 bases). V was shortened by 4 bases and J by 3 bases, with 13 bases between the two germline ends. Germline CDR1 MNHNY, CDR2 SVGAGI (reference sequence). CDR3 length: 15 amino acids. The CDR3 is CASSWGEVNNQPQHF. CDR3 DNA sequence: TGTGCCAGCAGTTGGGGGGAGGTGAACAATCAGCCCCAGCATTTT.

This chain links TRBV28 with TRBJ1-2; perhaps TRBD1 as D (6 bases). The V end was cut by 8 bases, the J end by 0 bases, with 10 bases between. CDR1 is MDHEN, CDR2 SYDVKM, per germline. The CDR3 is made up of 13 amino acids. CDR3 DNA: TGTGCCAGCCGGGACATCCCTAACTATGGCTACACCTTC. This sequence encodes CASRDIPNYGYTF.

The V gene is TRBV3-1 (or the pseudogene TRBV3-2), the J gene TRBJ2-1; 9 bases are shared with TRBD1. With V trimmed by 3 bases and J by 6 bases, 15 bases remained unmatched. The CDR3 is made up of 18 amino acids. CDR1 is LGHDT, CDR2 YNNKEL, per germline (reference sequence). CDR3 in DNA: TGTGCCAGCAGCCAGCGGGGACAGGGAGGAGGGCTTGGCAATGAGCAGTTCTTC. Its translation: CASSQRGQGGGLGNEQFF.

The chain has TRBV6-2 or TRBV6-3 and TRBJ2-4; D is ambiguous. V was clipped by 5 bases and J by 7 bases, with 15 bases between them. CDR3 size: 14 residues. The V gene's germline CDR1 is MNHEY and CDR2 SVGEGT. This CDR3 reads CASSPTAGGNIQYF. As DNA, the CDR3 is TGTGCCAGCAGTCCAACCGCAGGTGGGAACATTCAGTACTTC.

The chain joins TRBV5-1 to TRBJ1-1, with D tentatively TRBD1 (5 bases). V shed 0 bases and J shed 4 bases, with 16 bases lying between them. This CDR3 contains 16 residues. CDR1 is SGHRS, CDR2 YFSETQ, per germline. The CDR3 is CASSLGQSTSSTEAFF. CDR3 coding DNA: TGCGCCAGCAGCTTGGGACAGTCGACTTCTAGCACTGAAGCTTTCTTT.

This clone was found once. This chain joins TRBV5-6 and TRBJ2-1, with 9 bases fitting TRBD2. The V gene end was trimmed by 0 bases and the J gene end by 4 bases; junction bases not matched to a gene: 5. From germline, CDR1 is SGHDT and CDR2 YYEEEE. The CDR3 is made up of 16 amino acids. Written as DNA, the CDR3 is TGTGCCAGCAGCTTGGCGCTAGCGGGACGTTACAATGAGCAGTTCTTC. It translates to CASSLALAGRYNEQFF.

The V call is TRBV7-9, the J call TRBJ2-7; TRBD2 aligns across 14 bases. CDR1 is SEHNR, CDR2 FQNEAQ, per germline (reference sequence). Trimming removed 5 bases from V and 5 bases from J; junction bases left unmatched: 2. This CDR3 spans 14 amino acids. CDR3 nucleotides: TGTGCCAGCAGCATGGGACTAGCGGGAGACGAGCAGTACTTC. Amino acids: CASSMGLAGDEQYF.

V and J are TRBV24-1 and TRBJ2-5; weak D call: TRBD2 (6 bases). This CDR3 region has 20 residues. V lost 2 bases and J 3 bases, leaving 27 bases between the germline ends. Germline CDR1 is KGHDR and CDR2 is SFDVKD. The CDR3 reads CATSDSLAGSQRSLKETQYF. The CDR3 nucleotides read TGTGCCACCAGTGATTCACTAGCCGGCAGTCAAAGATCCCTTAAAGAGACCCAGTACTTC.

The chain has TRBV30 and TRBJ2-6; 8 nucleotides align to TRBD1. Looked up from germline, CDR1 is GTSNPN and CDR2 is SVGIG (reference sequence). V was pared by 4 bases and J by 2 bases, with 4 bases of the junction left unmatched. The CDR3 loop spans 15 amino acids. CDR3 region: CAWNRGFAGANVLTF. The CDR3, as DNA: TGTGCCTGGAACAGGGGGTTTGCTGGGGCCAACGTCCTGACTTTC. Full variable domain (missing parts from reference TRBV30 and TRBJ2-6): SQTIHQWPATLVQPVGSPLSLECTVEGTSNPNLYWYRQAAGRGLQLLFYSVGIGQISSEVPQNLSASRPQDRQFILSSKKLLLSDSGFYLCAWNRGFAGANVLTFGAGSRLTVL.

This rearrangement joins TRBV9 to TRBJ2-1; TRBD2 matches at 11 bases. CDR3 length: 15 residues. V dropped 2 bases and J dropped 7; count of bases not matched to a gene: 5. Germline V gene lookup returns CDR1 SGDLS and CDR2 YYNGEE. The CDR3 reads CASSVTSGKGNEQFF. CDR3 nucleotides: TGTGCCAGCAGCGTGACTAGCGGGAAGGGTAATGAGCAGTTCTTC.

The chain carries TRBV18 and TRBJ2-7; tentatively, D is TRBD1 (5 bases). CDR3 length: 15 residues. V shed 4 bases and J shed 1 base, with 14 bases lying between them. Germline lookup yields CDR1 KGHSH and CDR2 LQKENI. The CDR3 DNA is TGTGCCAGCTCACTCCACAGGATGGGGTCCTACGAGCAGTACTTC. Residues: CASSLHRMGSYEQYF. The full variable domain, rest sourced from reference TRBV18 and TRBJ2-7, is NAGVMQNPRHLVRRRGQEARLRCSPMKGHSHVYWYRQLPEEGLKFMVYLQKENIIDESGMPKERFSAEFPKEGPSILRIQQVVRGDSAAYFCASSLHRMGSYEQYFGPGTRLTVT.